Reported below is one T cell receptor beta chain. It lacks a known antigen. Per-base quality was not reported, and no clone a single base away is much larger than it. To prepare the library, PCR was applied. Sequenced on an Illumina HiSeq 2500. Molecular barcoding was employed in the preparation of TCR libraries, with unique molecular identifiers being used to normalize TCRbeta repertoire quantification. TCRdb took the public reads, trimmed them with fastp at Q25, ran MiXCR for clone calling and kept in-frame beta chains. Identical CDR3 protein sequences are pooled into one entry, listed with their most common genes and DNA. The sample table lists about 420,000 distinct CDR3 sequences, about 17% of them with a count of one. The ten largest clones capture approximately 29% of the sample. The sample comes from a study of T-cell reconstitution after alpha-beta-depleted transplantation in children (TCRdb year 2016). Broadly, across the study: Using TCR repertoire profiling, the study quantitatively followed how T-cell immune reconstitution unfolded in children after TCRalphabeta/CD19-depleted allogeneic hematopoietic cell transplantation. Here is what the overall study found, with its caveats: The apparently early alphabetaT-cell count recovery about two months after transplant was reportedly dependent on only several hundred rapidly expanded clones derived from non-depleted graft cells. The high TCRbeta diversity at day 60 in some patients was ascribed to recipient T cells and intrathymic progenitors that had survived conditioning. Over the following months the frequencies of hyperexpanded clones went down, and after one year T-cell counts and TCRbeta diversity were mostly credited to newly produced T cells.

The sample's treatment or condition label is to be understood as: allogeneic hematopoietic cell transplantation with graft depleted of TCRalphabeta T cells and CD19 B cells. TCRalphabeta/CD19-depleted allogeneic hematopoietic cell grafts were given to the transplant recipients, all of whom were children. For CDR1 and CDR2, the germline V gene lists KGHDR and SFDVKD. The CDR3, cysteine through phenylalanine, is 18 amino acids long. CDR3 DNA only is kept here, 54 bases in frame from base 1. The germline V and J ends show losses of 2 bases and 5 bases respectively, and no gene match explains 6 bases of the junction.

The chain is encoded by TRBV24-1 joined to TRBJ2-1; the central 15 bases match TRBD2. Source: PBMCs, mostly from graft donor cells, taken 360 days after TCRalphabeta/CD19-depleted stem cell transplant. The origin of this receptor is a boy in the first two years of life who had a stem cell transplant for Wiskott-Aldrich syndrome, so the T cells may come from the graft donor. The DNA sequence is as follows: TGTGCCACCAGTGATTCCCCGGGACTAGCGGGAGGCCACAATGAGCAGTTCTTC. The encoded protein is CATSDSPGLAGGHNEQFF.